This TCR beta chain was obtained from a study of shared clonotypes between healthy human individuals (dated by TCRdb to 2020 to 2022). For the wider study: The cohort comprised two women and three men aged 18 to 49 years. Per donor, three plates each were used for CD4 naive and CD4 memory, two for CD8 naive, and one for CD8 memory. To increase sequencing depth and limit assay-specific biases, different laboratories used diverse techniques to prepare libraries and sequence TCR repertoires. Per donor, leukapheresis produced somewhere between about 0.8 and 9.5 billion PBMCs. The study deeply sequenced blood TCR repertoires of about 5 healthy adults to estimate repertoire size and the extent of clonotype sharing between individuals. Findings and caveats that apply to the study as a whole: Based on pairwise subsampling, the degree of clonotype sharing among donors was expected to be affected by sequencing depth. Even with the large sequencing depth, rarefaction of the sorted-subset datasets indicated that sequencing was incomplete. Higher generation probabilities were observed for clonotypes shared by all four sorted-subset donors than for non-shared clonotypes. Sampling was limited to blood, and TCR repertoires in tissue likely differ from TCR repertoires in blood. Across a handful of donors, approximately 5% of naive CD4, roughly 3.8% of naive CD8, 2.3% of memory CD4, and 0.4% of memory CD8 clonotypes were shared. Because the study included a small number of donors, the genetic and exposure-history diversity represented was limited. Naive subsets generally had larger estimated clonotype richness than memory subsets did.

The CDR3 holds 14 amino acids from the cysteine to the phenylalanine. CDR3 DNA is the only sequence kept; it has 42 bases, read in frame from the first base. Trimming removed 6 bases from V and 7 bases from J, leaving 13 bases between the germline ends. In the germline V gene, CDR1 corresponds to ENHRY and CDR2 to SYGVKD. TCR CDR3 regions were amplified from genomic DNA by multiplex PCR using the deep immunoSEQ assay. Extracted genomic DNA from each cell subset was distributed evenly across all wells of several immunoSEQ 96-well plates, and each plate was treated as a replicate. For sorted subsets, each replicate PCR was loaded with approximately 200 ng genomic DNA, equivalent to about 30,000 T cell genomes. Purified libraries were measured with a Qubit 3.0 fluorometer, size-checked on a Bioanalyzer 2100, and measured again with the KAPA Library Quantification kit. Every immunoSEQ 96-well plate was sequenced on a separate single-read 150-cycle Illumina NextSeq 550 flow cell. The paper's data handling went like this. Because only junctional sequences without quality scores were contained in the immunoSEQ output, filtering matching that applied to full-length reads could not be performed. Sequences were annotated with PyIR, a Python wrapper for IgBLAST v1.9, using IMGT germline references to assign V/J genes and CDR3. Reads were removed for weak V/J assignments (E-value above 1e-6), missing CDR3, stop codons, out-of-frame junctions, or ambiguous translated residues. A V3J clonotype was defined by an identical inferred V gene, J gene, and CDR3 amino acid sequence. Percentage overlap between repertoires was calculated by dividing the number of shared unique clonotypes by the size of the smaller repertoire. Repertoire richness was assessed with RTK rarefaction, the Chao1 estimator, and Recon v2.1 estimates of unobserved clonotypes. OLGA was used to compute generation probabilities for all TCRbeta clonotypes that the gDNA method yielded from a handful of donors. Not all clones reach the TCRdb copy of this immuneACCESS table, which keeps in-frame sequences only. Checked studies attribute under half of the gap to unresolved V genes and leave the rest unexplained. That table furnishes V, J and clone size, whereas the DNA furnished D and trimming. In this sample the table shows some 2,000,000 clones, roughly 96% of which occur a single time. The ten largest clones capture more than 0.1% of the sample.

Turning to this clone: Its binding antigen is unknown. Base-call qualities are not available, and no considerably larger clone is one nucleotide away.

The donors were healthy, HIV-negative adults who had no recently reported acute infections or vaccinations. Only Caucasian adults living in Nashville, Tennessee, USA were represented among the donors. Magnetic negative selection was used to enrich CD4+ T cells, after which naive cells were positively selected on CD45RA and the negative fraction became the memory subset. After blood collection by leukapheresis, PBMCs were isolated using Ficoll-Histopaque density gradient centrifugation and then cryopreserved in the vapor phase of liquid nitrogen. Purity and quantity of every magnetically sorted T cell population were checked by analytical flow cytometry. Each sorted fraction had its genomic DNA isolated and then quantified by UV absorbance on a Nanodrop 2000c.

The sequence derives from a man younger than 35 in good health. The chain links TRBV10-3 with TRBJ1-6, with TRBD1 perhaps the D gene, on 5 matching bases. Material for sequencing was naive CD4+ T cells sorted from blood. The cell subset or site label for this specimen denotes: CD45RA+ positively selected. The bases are TGTGCCATCAGGACCGACAGTACCAATTCACCCCTCCACTTT. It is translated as CAIRTDSTNSPLHF.